The T cell receptor (beta chain) described here comes from a study of blood T cell repertoires in COVID-19. Study-wide background: Both acute and convalescent COVID-19 samples were obtained from the United States, Italy and Spain. The cDNA or gDNA used as material had been derived from T cells, B-cell-depleted T cells, or PBMCs.

In the authors' methods: Quantification of nucleated cells was approximated via reference gene primer amplification. Only in-frame clones appear in the TCRdb table, and some are missing; sequencing was by immunoSEQ multiplex PCR. V and J calls and clone size are copied from that table; D and trimming were computed from the DNA. The profile shows 80,000 to 130,000 clones, 80% to 95% of them singletons. CDR1 and CDR2 (germline): MNHEY, SVGAGI. Trimming pared 7 bases from V and 4 bases from J, leaving 19 bases between. This CDR3 spans 15 amino acids. This sequence was found in a man aged 65-85 years with acute or convalescent COVID-19. This chain uses TRBV6-5 with TRBJ1-1; D might be TRBD1 (5 bases). The specimen was peripheral blood. CDR3 nucleotides: TGTGCCAGCAAACTCCCGGGGGGAGGCGGCACTGAAGCTTTCTTT. Its translation is CASKLPGGGGTEAFF.